The 22 T cell receptor beta chains presented below share a single source sample, sequenced in a study of early stage breast cancer tumors. Using immunoSEQ multiplex PCR, the repertoire was profiled, and TCRdb retains in-frame clones only, with some absent. The table records tens of thousands of clones, approximately 90% of them present only once. The sequenced sample consisted of blood. The receptor source for this set is a person aged 65 to 85 with breast cancer.

The chain links TRBV19 to TRBJ2-7; 10 bases match TRBD2. Germline CDR1 is LNHDA and CDR2 is SQIVND (reference sequence). The CDR3 runs to 16 residues. The J segment lost 1 base and the V segment lost 10 bases, leaving 13 bases of the junction unmatched. The CDR3 here is CATTKATSGNSYEQYF. CDR3 DNA sequence: TGTGCCACAACTAAAGCTACTAGCGGGAATTCCTACGAGCAGTACTTC.

The chain employs TRBV6-1 and TRBJ2-3; 9 bases fit TRBD2. The J segment lost 1 base and the V segment lost 2 bases, leaving 4 bases of the junction unmatched. There are 16 residues in the CDR3. Germline assignment: CDR1 MNHNS and CDR2 SASEGT. CDR3 DNA sequence: TGTGCCAGCAGTGAAAAGGTAGCGGGGGGCACAGATACGCAGTATTTT. Its translation: CASSEKVAGGTDTQYF.

This chain uses TRBV10-1 with TRBJ2-2; tentative D call: TRBD2 (5 bases). The CDR3 is 15 residues long. Trimming cost V 4 bases and J 8 bases, with 17 bases left between them. Germline assignment: CDR1 WNHNN and CDR2 SYGVQD (reference sequence). DNA for the CDR3: TGCGCCAGCAGTGTGTCCACAGCGGCAGTAGGGGAGCTGTTTTTT. It translates to CASSVSTAAVGELFF.

The rearrangement links TRBV30 to TRBJ1-6; maybe TRBD1 (5 bases). This CDR3 spans 16 amino acids. CDR1 GTSNPN and CDR2 SVGIG come from the germline V gene (reference sequence). Trimming took off 2 bases at V and 0 bases at J, with 11 bases between the two ends. Here the CDR3 reads CAWSQGRSSYNSPLHF. The CDR3 nucleotides are TGTGCCTGGAGTCAGGGCCGGAGCTCCTATAATTCACCCCTCCACTTT.

The chain combines TRBV10-3 with TRBJ2-3, with TRBD2 matching over 15 bases. The germline gives CDR1 ENHRY, CDR2 SYGVKD. V gave up 5 bases and J gave up 3 bases; unmatched junction bases: 3. This CDR3 is built from 16 residues. CDR3 bases: TGTGCCATCAGTTCCGGACTAGCGGGAGGGACAGATACGCAGTATTTT. It yields the protein CAISSGLAGGTDTQYF.

This sequence joins TRBV6-1 and TRBJ2-7; D is perhaps TRBD2 (5 bases). Deletions cut 0 bases from V and 8 bases from J, with 11 bases between. The CDR3 is 13 residues long. CDR1 is MNHNS, CDR2 SASEGT, per germline. Here the CDR3 reads CASSEARTAQQYF. For the CDR3, the DNA is TGTGCCAGCAGTGAAGCGCGGACTGCGCAGCAGTACTTC.

The chain recombines TRBV30 with TRBJ2-5; 12 nucleotides agree with TRBD1. J was trimmed by 4 bases and V by 5 bases; bases with no gene match: 8. There are 15 residues in the CDR3. CDR1 and CDR2 from the germline V gene are GTSNPN and SVGIG (reference sequence). DNA for the CDR3: TGTGCCTGGGGAGCTGGGACAGGGGGCGGAGAGACCCAGTACTTC. This encodes CAWGAGTGGGETQYF.

In this sample, this clone turned up once. The chain joins TRBV19 to TRBJ2-7; 9 nucleotides match TRBD1. CDR1 is LNHDA, CDR2 SQIVND, per germline (reference sequence). The CDR3 is 16 residues long. Unmatched junction bases numbered 12, after V lost 6 bases and J lost 3 bases. The CDR3: CASRSGPGQGIYEQYF. The CDR3 bases are TGTGCCAGTAGATCAGGCCCGGGACAGGGAATCTACGAGCAGTACTTC.

The CDR3 sequence is CASSRADRGADEQFF. In nucleotides, the CDR3 is TGCGCCAGCAGCCGGGCGGACAGGGGTGCGGATGAGCAGTTCTTC. V usage is TRBV5-1 and J usage is TRBJ2-1, with 9 bases aligning to TRBD1. This CDR3 has 15 residues. The germline V gene has CDR1 SGHRS and CDR2 YFSETQ. Unmatched junction bases numbered 10, after V lost 4 bases and J lost 8 bases.

The chain recombines TRBV5-5 with TRBJ1-6; 7 nucleotides align to TRBD1. Per germline, CDR1 SGHKS and CDR2 YYEKEE (reference sequence). CDR3 length: 14 residues. The J segment lost 7 bases and the V segment lost 0 bases, leaving 1 base of the junction unmatched. The CDR3 nucleotides are TGTGCCAGCAGCTTGGGACAGGGCAATTCACCCCTCCACTTT. Protein product: CASSLGQGNSPLHF. Looking up the rest from reference TRBV5-5 and TRBJ1-6 gives the full variable domain: DAGVTQSPTHLIKTRGQQVTLRCSPISGHKSVSWYQQVLGQGPQFIFQYYEKEERGRGNFPDRFSARQFPNYSSELNVNALLLGDSALYLCASSLGQGNSPLHFGNGTRLTVT.

The chain uses TRBV9 and TRBJ2-7, with 7 bases aligning to TRBD1. The germline V gene encodes CDR1 SGDLS and CDR2 YYNGEE. The J segment lost 0 bases and the V segment lost 3 bases, leaving 6 bases of the junction unmatched. This CDR3 is 15 amino acids long. The CDR3 DNA sequence: TGTGCCAGCAGCGCCCGACAGGGTAGCTCCTACGAGCAGTACTTC. Protein sequence: CASSARQGSSYEQYF.

The CDR3 is CASSYSINFSNQPQHF. The DNA of the CDR3 is TGTGCCAGCAGTTACTCGATCAACTTTAGCAATCAGCCCCAGCATTTT. V and J are TRBV6-5 and TRBJ1-5; D remains unclear. V lost 0 bases to trimming and J lost 0 bases, with 9 bases between them. This CDR3 comprises 16 residues. Germline V gene data show CDR1 as MNHEY and CDR2 as SVGAGI.

This clone is a singleton in its sample. The CDR3 nucleotides are TGTGCCAGCAGTGAACGGCCGTCAGGGGACGGCTACGAGCAGTACTTC. This gives the protein CASSERPSGDGYEQYF. The gene calls are TRBV6-1 and TRBJ2-7; D is possibly TRBD1 (6 bases). V lost 2 bases to trimming and J lost 3 bases, with 17 bases between them. CDR3 length equals 16 residues. Germline CDR1 MNHNS, CDR2 SASEGT.

The chain employs TRBV30 and TRBJ1-2, with 8 bases identical to TRBD1. V gave up 3 bases and J gave up 0 bases; unmatched junction bases: 9. Germline V gives CDR1 GTSNPN, CDR2 SVGIG (reference sequence). CDR3 length equals 16 residues. This CDR3 reads CAWSPNRQGTNYGYTF. For the CDR3, the DNA is TGTGCCTGGAGCCCCAACCGACAGGGGACTAACTATGGCTACACCTTC.

The chain joins TRBV5-1 to TRBJ2-1; 8 bases map to TRBD2. With V trimmed by 0 bases and J by 5 bases, 4 bases remained unmatched. The germline CDR1 and CDR2 sequences are SGHRS and YFSETQ. The CDR3 runs 15 residues. In nucleotides, the CDR3 is TGCGCCAGCAGCTTGGGGGCGGGAGGTAACAATGAGCAGTTCTTC. Amino acids: CASSLGAGGNNEQFF.

This chain uses TRBV5-1 with TRBJ2-7, with D possibly TRBD1 on 5 matching bases. V shed 0 bases and J shed 2 bases, with 9 bases lying between them. CDR3 length: 14 amino acids. Germline V gene lookup returns CDR1 SGHRS and CDR2 YFSETQ. The CDR3: CASSLVTAPYEQYF. The CDR3 DNA is TGCGCCAGCAGCTTGGTGACAGCTCCCTACGAGCAGTACTTC. Filled out from reference TRBV5-1 and TRBJ2-7, the complete variable domain reads KAGVTQTPRYLIKTRGQQVTLSCSPISGHRSVSWYQQTPGQGLQFLFEYFSETQRNKGNFPGRFSGRQFSNSRSEMNVSTLELGDSALYLCASSLVTAPYEQYFGPGTRLTVT.

This chain joins TRBV5-1 and TRBJ1-1; D is unresolved. The CDR3 covers 14 residues. V was cut by 1 base and J by 0 bases, with 7 bases left in between. Germline loops: CDR1 SGHRS, CDR2 YFSETQ. Here the CDR3 DNA reads TGCGCCAGCAGCTTGCAACAGATGAACACTGAAGCTTTCTTT. It codes for CASSLQQMNTEAFF. Full variable domain (rest looked up from reference TRBV5-1 and TRBJ1-1): KAGVTQTPRYLIKTRGQQVTLSCSPISGHRSVSWYQQTPGQGLQFLFEYFSETQRNKGNFPGRFSGRQFSNSRSEMNVSTLELGDSALYLCASSLQQMNTEAFFGQGTRLTVV.

The sample holds a few counts of this clone. V usage is TRBV28 and J usage is TRBJ1-1; no clear D. This CDR3 spans 14 amino acids. Germline loops: CDR1 MDHEN, CDR2 SYDVKM. The V gene lost 7 bases and the J gene lost 9 bases, with 21 bases spanning the gap. CDR3 DNA sequence: TGTGCCAGCATATACTCGATGACCGGCGGTCAAGCTTTCTTT. Translated, it gives CASIYSMTGGQAFF.

This chain uses TRBV29-1 with TRBJ1-2; the D gene is possibly TRBD1 (5 bases). This CDR3 spans 13 amino acids. V lost 3 bases to trimming and J lost 8 bases, with 16 bases between them. Germline values: CDR1 SQVTM, CDR2 ANQGSEA. The CDR3, as DNA: TGCAGCGTTGATCCCCGGGGAGGGGCCGGCTACACCTTC. Encoded protein: CSVDPRGGAGYTF.

The chain combines TRBV11-3 with TRBJ2-3, with 7 bases aligning to TRBD1. Per germline, CDR1 SGHNT and CDR2 YENEEA. The CDR3 is made up of 15 amino acids. Unmatched junction bases numbered 3, after V lost 3 bases and J lost 0 bases. The CDR3 DNA reads TGTGCCAGCAGCTTGGGACAGATCAGCACAGATACGCAGTATTTT. Encoded protein: CASSLGQISTDTQYF. Filled out from reference TRBV11-3 and TRBJ2-3, the complete variable domain reads EAGVVQSPRYKIIEKKQPVAFWCNPISGHNTLYWYLQNLGQGPELLIRYENEEAVDDSQLPKDRFSAERLKGVDSTLKIQPAELGDSAVYLCASSLGQISTDTQYFGPGTRLTVL.

The chain links TRBV9 to TRBJ1-6; 8 nucleotides line up with TRBD1. CDR1 and CDR2 from the germline V gene are SGDLS and YYNGEE. V lost 3 bases to trimming and J lost 7 bases; unmatched junction nucleotides: 6. CDR3 size: 15 residues. CDR3 loop: CASSETTGANSPLHF. In DNA form, the CDR3 reads TGTGCCAGCAGCGAGACGACAGGGGCGAATTCACCCCTCCACTTT.

The chain employs TRBV2 and TRBJ2-7; 7 bases line up with TRBD1. CDR3 length: 16 amino acids. Trimming took 8 bases from V and 0 from J; bases not matched to a gene: 13. Germline CDR1 SNHLY, CDR2 FYNNEI. As DNA, the CDR3 is TGTGCCAGCGGGCATCTTGATGGACAGGACTCCTACGAGCAGTACTTC. Translated, it gives CASGHLDGQDSYEQYF.